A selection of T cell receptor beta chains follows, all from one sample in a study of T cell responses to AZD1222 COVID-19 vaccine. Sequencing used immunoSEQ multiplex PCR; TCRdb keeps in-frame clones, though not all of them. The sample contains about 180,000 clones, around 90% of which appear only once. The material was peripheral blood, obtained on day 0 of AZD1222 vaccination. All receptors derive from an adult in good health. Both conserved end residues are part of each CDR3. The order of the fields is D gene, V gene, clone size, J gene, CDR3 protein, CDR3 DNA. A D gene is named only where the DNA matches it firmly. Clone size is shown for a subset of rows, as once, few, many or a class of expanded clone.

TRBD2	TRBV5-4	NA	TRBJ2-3	CASSLGLAGGTDTQYF	TGTGCCAGCAGCTTAGGACTAGCGGGAGGCACAGATACGCAGTATTTT
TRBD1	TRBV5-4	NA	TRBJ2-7	CASSSGTGGGEQYF	TGTGCCAGCAGCTCCGGGACAGGGGGTGGTGAGCAGTACTTC
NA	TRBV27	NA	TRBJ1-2	CASSYRQFYGYTF	TGTGCCAGCAGTTATAGACAGTTTTATGGCTACACCTTC
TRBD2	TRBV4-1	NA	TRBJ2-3	CASSQALAGGPSTDTQYF	TGCGCCAGCAGCCAAGCGCTAGCGGGGGGCCCTAGCACAGATACGCAGTATTTT
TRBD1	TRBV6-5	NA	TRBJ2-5	CASGPTTGVEETQYF	TGTGCCAGCGGGCCCACTACAGGGGTGGAGGAGACCCAGTACTTC
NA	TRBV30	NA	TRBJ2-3	CAWSHGGGDTQYF	TGTGCCTGGTCCCACGGGGGAGGAGATACGCAGTATTTT
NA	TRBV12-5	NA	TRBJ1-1	CGGYPNTEAFF	TGTGGAGGGTACCCAAACACTGAAGCTTTCTTT
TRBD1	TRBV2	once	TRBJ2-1	CAILRDSLYNEQFF	TGTGCCATCCTCCGGGACAGTTTGTACAATGAGCAGTTCTTC
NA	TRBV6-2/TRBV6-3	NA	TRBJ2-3	CASSYTGTDSTDTQYF	TGTGCCAGCAGTTACACGGGGACCGATAGCACAGATACGCAGTATTTT
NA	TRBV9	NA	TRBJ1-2	CASSVASGEYGGYTF	TGTGCCAGCAGCGTAGCTTCAGGGGAATATGGTGGCTACACCTTC
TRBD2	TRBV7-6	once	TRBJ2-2	CASSAGLAGTGELFF	TGTGCCAGCAGCGCGGGACTAGCGGGGACCGGGGAGCTGTTTTTT
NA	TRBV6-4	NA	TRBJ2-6	CASSDSGGANVLTF	TGTGCCAGCAGTGACTCAGGGGGGGCCAACGTCCTGACTTTC
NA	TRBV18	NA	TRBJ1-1	CASSSGLGPNTEAFF	TGTGCCAGCTCGTCGGGACTCGGGCCGAACACTGAAGCTTTCTTT
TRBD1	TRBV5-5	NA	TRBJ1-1	CASSHDRGRSLEAFF	TGTGCCAGCAGCCATGACAGGGGGCGGTCGTTAGAAGCTTTCTTT
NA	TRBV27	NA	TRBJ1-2	CASSPLGSIYGYTF	TGTGCCAGCAGTCCCCTGGGCAGTATCTATGGCTACACCTTC
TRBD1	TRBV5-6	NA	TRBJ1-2	CASSPGQGISGYTF	TGTGCCAGCAGCCCAGGACAGGGGATTTCTGGCTACACCTTC
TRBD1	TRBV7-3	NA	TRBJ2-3	CASSYQDRGTQYF	TGTGCCAGCAGCTATCAAGACAGGGGGACGCAGTATTTT
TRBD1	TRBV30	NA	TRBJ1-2	CAWNLKDRVIGYTF	TGTGCCTGGAACCTAAAGGACAGGGTGATAGGCTACACCTTC
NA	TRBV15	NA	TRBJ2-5	CATSRGGRETQYF	TGTGCCACCAGCAGAGGAGGGCGGGAGACCCAGTACTTC
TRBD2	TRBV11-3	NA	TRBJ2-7	CASSLASGGPYEQYF	TGTGCCAGCAGCTTGGCCAGCGGGGGTCCCTACGAGCAGTACTTC
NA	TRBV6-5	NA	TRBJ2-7	CASTASYEQYF	TGTGCCAGCACCGCCTCCTACGAGCAGTACTTC
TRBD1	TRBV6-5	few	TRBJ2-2	CASSYRQGVGELFF	TGTGCCAGCAGTTATAGGCAGGGGGTCGGGGAGCTGTTTTTT
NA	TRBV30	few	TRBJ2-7	CAWSVLSGGFSYEQYF	TGTGCCTGGAGTGTACTGTCCGGGGGATTCTCCTACGAGCAGTACTTC
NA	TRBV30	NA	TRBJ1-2	CAWSPPPGWYGYTF	TGTGCCTGGAGCCCGCCCCCCGGTTGGTATGGCTACACCTTC
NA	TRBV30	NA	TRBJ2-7	CAWSSNYEQYF	TGTGCCTGGAGCTCGAACTACGAGCAGTACTTC
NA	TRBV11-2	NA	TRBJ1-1	CASSRPGARGGTEAFF	TGTGCCAGCAGCCGCCCCGGGGCGAGAGGGGGAACTGAAGCTTTCTTT
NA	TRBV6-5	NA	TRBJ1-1	CASILDSRMNTEAFF	TGTGCCAGCATCCTGGACAGTCGCATGAACACTGAAGCTTTCTTT
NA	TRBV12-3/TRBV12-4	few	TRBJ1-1	CASSSRIGGEAFF	TGTGCCAGCAGCTCCCGCATAGGAGGTGAAGCTTTCTTT
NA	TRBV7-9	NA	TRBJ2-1	CASSLSNQANEQFF	TGTGCCAGCAGCTTATCAAACCAGGCTAACGAGCAGTTCTTC
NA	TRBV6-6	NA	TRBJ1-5	CASSYPSYGQPQHF	TGTGCCAGCAGTTACCCCAGTTACGGTCAGCCCCAGCATTTT
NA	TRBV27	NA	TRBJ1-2	CASRQPGLGYGYTF	TGTGCCAGCAGGCAACCGGGACTCGGCTATGGCTACACCTTC
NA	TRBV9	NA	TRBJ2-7	CASSVGLGPYEQYF	TGTGCCAGCAGCGTAGGTTTGGGCCCCTACGAGCAGTACTTC
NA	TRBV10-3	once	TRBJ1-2	CAISTLDRRSGYTF	TGTGCCATCAGTACCCTCGACAGAAGATCCGGCTACACCTTC
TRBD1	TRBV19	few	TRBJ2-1	CASTRDSSYNEQFF	TGTGCCAGTACCCGGGACAGCTCCTACAATGAGCAGTTCTTC
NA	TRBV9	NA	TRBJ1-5	CASSVDVANQPQHF	TGTGCCAGCAGCGTAGATGTAGCGAATCAGCCCCAGCATTTT
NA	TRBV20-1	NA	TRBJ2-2	CSAREDGELFF	TGCAGTGCTAGAGAGGACGGGGAGCTGTTTTTT
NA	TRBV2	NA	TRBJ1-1	CASSEGGKGMSFF	TGTGCCAGCAGTGAAGGAGGGAAGGGGATGTCTTTCTTT
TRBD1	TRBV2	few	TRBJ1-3	CASSAGTAGNTIYF	TGTGCCAGCAGTGCGGGGACAGCCGGAAACACCATATATTTT
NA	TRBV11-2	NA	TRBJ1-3	CASSGRGASGNTIYF	TGTGCCAGCAGCGGGAGAGGGGCCTCTGGAAACACCATATATTTT
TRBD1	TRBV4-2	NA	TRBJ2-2	CASSQELGQTGELFF	TGTGCCAGCAGCCAGGAATTGGGACAGACCGGGGAGCTGTTTTTT
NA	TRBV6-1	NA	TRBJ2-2	CASSELGRGVFTPGELFF	TGTGCCAGCAGTGAGCTTGGTAGGGGGGTGTTTACCCCCGGGGAGCTGTTTTTT
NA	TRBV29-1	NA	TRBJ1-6	CSVGRDYNSPLHF	TGCAGCGTTGGGAGGGATTATAATTCACCCCTCCACTTT
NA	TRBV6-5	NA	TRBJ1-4	CASRSVQANEKLFF	TGTGCCAGCAGATCGGTCCAGGCTAATGAAAAACTGTTTTTT
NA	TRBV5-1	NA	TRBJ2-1	CAVRSGNEQFF	TGCGCCGTGCGCTCCGGGAATGAGCAGTTCTTC
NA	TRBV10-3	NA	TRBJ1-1	CAINQGYKNTEAFF	TGTGCCATCAACCAGGGGTACAAGAACACTGAAGCTTTCTTT